This T cell receptor (beta chain) was profiled in a study of technical replicates of blood from a few donors. Measured with immunoSEQ multiplex PCR; TCRdb has only the in-frame clones, and not every one. There are some 70,000 clones in the sample; 95% to 97% occur only once, and approximately 0.26% lies in the top ten. Between the trimmed V and J ends, which lost 7 bases and 0 bases, there was a span of 7 bases. CDR1 and CDR2 from the germline V gene are MGHDK and SYGVNS. This CDR3 contains 13 residues. This chain uses TRBV25-1 with TRBJ2-1; TRBD1 might be the D (6 bases). The sequencing input was T cells isolated from PBMCs. This sequence originates from a human donor in good health. The CDR3 DNA is TGTGCCAGCACAGGGGTCTCCTACAATGAGCAGTTCTTC. Translated: CASTGVSYNEQFF. Filled out from reference TRBV25-1 and TRBJ2-1, the complete variable domain reads EADIYQTPRYLVIGTGKKITLECSQTMGHDKMYWYQQDPGMELHLIHYSYGVNSTEKGDLSSESTVSRIRTEHFPLTLESARPSHTSQYLCASTGVSYNEQFFGPGTRLTVL.